The rows below give T cell receptor beta chains drawn from one sample of a study of blood T cell repertoires in COVID-19. Assay: immunoSEQ multiplex PCR; the TCRdb copy retains only in-frame clones and omits some. The profile shows 150,000 to 200,000 clones, more than 80% of them singletons. The specimen sequenced was peripheral blood. Receptor source: a human donor in a cohort sampled during active COVID-19. Each CDR3 is given with its conserved first and last residue. D genes are given only for firm matches. Expanded clones get a size class; other rows say once, few or many, or leave the size out.

V	J	size	D	DNA	CDR3
TRBV7-2	TRBJ2-7	-	TRBD2	TGTGCCAGCAGCTTAAGGGGGCGGCGGGAGGGCTACGAGCAGTACTTC	CASSLRGRREGYEQYF
TRBV4-3	TRBJ2-7	-	-	TGCGCCAGCAGCCAAGACTCTAGCCGATACTACGAGCAGTACTTC	CASSQDSSRYYEQYF
TRBV6-5	TRBJ1-1	-	-	TGTGCCAGCAGTTACTCGATTGGCCAGGGAGAAGCTTTCTTT	CASSYSIGQGEAFF
TRBV6-5	TRBJ1-4	-	-	TGTGCCAGCAGCGTTCAGGCAACTAATGAAAAACTGTTTTTT	CASSVQATNEKLFF
TRBV5-5	TRBJ2-5	-	-	TGTGCCAGCAGCTTAGCTCAAGAGACCCAGTACTTC	CASSLAQETQYF
TRBV4-3	TRBJ2-4	-	-	TGCGCCAGCAGCCAAGGGCCAGGAGGGGCGGCCAAAAACATTCAGTACTTC	CASSQGPGGAAKNIQYF
TRBV2	TRBJ1-2	-	TRBD1	TGTGCCAGCAAGGGACAGGGGGCGACTGGCTACACCTTC	CASKGQGATGYTF
TRBV7-2	TRBJ2-2	once	-	TGTGCCAGCAGCTCGGAGGGCCCCGGGGAGCTGTTTTTT	CASSSEGPGELFF
TRBV27	TRBJ2-1	few	-	TGTGCCAGCAGTAATCTAGCCGGCGAGCTAGGCTACAATGAGCAGTTCTTC	CASSNLAGELGYNEQFF
TRBV30	TRBJ2-3	-	TRBD1	TGTGCCTGCACCCCCCCACAGGGGAGATTGAATACGCAGTATTTT	CACTPPQGRLNTQYF
TRBV5-1	TRBJ1-2	few	TRBD1	TGCGCCAGCCAAGGGGGCAGTCCGACTAACTATGGCTACACCTTC	CASQGGSPTNYGYTF
TRBV19	TRBJ1-2	-	-	TGTGCCAGTAGTGCCTGGGCAGAAAAGGGACAAGGGGATGGCTACACCTTC	CASSAWAEKGQGDGYTF
TRBV12-3/TRBV12-4	TRBJ1-1	-	-	TGTGCCAGCAGTTTACAGGAAAACAGTGAAGCTTTCTTT	CASSLQENSEAFF
TRBV6-5	TRBJ1-1	-	-	TGTGCCAGCAGTTACGGGGGCTACAACACTGAAGCTTTCTTT	CASSYGGYNTEAFF
TRBV27	TRBJ1-3	-	-	TGTGCCAGCAGTTCACCCCAAGCCGGAAACACCATATATTTT	CASSSPQAGNTIYF
TRBV5-5	TRBJ1-1	-	TRBD1	TGTGCCAGCAGCTCCTTCGTACAGGGGTCTGAAGCTTTCTTT	CASSSFVQGSEAFF
TRBV5-1	TRBJ1-4	-	-	TGCGCCAGCAGCACAACGTCAAATGAAAAACTGTTTTTT	CASSTTSNEKLFF
TRBV27	TRBJ2-7	-	-	TGTGCCAGCAGTGACCCTCGGGGTGGGGAGCAGTACTTC	CASSDPRGGEQYF
TRBV27	TRBJ1-2	-	-	TGTGCCAGCAGTTTATTCCCGAACTATGGCTACACCTTC	CASSLFPNYGYTF
TRBV25-1	TRBJ1-2	-	-	TGTGCCAGCAGTGAATATAGCATTGACAGTCTCTTAGGCTACACCTTC	CASSEYSIDSLLGYTF
TRBV6-6	TRBJ1-4	-	TRBD1	TGTGCCAGCAAAGGACAGGGAAACGAAAAACTGTTTTTT	CASKGQGNEKLFF
TRBV6-4	TRBJ2-1	-	TRBD2	TGTGCCAGCACGGGACTAGCGGGGAATGAGCAGTTCTTC	CASTGLAGNEQFF
TRBV3-1/TRBV3-2	TRBJ2-1	-	TRBD2	TGTGCCAGCAGCCCCCGGGCTAGCGGCGAGCAGTTCTTC	CASSPRASGEQFF
TRBV11-2	TRBJ1-1	-	-	TGTGCCAGCAGCCTATCTGACAGGCCGAACACTGAAGCTTTCTTT	CASSLSDRPNTEAFF
TRBV18	TRBJ2-1	-	TRBD1	TGTGCCAGCTCACCCGGGACAGGAGAATTCAATGAGCAGTTCTTC	CASSPGTGEFNEQFF